This TCR beta chain was sequenced during a study of blood T cell repertoires in COVID-19. Study as a whole: Material from acute and convalescent COVID-19 was sourced from the United States, Italy and Spain. The analysed material was cDNA or gDNA that came from T cells, B-cell-depleted T cells, or PBMCs.

Authors' analysis steps: Reference gene primers were amplified, and this amplification served to estimate nucleated cell counts. Assay used: immunoSEQ multiplex PCR; TCRdb lists only in-frame clones, some missing. V, J and clone size are those of that table, while D and trimming were read from the DNA. Found here are 70,000 or so clones, over 70% of them singletons; the top ten hold 15% to 20%. J gave up 0 bases and V 3 bases, and 2 bases lay outside the gene matches. This CDR3 region has 18 residues. CDR1 and CDR2 from the germline V gene are LGHNA and YSLEER. The receptor was isolated from a man between 60 and 75 years old with acute or convalescent COVID-19. The rearrangement uses TRBV4-3 and TRBJ2-2; 15 bases align to TRBD2. Specimen: peripheral blood. CDR3 sequence (DNA): TGCGCCAGCAGCCAGGGACTAGCGGGGGGCTCGAACACCGGGGAGCTGTTTTTT. Protein product: CASSQGLAGGSNTGELFF.